This note documents a single T cell receptor (beta chain) sequence. A much larger clonotype is one base distant, so this may be a read error. This sample stems from a study of T cell repertoires in cytomegalovirus infection. The J segment lost 12 bases and the V segment lost 5 bases, leaving 10 bases of the junction unmatched. The CDR3 spans 14 residues. Germline V CDR1 and CDR2: SGHTA, FQGNSA. From the reads, TCRdb called clonotypes with MiXCR, one entry per CDR3 protein. The top ten clones hold around 13% of a sample with hundreds of thousands of distinct CDR3 sequences, about 33% of them seen once.

Sequenced: PBMCs. The chain couples TRBV7-2 to TRBJ2-1; 10 bases match TRBD2. This receptor was obtained from a human donor in good health (CMV status not recorded). Some clones in this sample may be carry-over from other donors' samples. The CDR3 loop is CASSVLAGWIGQFF. DNA of the CDR3: TGTGCCAGCAGCGTACTAGCGGGGTGGATTGGGCAGTTCTTC.